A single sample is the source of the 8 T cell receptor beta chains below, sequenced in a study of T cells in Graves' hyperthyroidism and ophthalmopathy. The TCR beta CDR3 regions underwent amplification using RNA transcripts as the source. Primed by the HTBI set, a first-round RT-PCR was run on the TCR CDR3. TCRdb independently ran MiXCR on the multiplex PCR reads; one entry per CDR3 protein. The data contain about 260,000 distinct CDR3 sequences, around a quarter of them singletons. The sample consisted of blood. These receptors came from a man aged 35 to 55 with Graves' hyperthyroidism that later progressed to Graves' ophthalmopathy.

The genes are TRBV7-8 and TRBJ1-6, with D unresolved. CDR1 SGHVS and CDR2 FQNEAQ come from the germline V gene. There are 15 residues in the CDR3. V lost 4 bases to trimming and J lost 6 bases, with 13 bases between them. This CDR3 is CASSSAWTGNSPLHF. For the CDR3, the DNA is TGTGCCAGCAGCTCGGCTTGGACGGGTAATTCACCCCTCCACTTT.

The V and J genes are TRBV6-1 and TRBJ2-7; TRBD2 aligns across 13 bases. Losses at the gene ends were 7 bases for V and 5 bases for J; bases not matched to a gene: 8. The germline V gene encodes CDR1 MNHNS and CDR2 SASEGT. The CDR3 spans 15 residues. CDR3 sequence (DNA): TGTGCCAGCATGATTAGTACTAGCGGGAGGGACGAGCAGTACTTC. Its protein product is CASMISTSGRDEQYF.

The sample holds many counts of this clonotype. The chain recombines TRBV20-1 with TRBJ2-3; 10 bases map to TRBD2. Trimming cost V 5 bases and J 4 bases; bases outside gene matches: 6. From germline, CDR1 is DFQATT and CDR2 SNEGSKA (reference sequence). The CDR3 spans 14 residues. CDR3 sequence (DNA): TGCAGTGCTGCTAGCGGGAGTAGGTCAGATACGCAGTATTTT. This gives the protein CSAASGSRSDTQYF.

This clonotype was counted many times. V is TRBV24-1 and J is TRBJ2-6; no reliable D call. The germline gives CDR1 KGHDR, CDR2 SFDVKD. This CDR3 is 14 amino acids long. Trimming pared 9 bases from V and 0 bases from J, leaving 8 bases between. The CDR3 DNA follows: TGTGCCACCGGCGGAAGCTCTGGGGCCAACGTCCTGACTTTC. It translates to CATGGSSGANVLTF.

This CDR3 reads CASSEWDRADGYTF. The CDR3 nucleotides read TGTGCCAGCAGTGAGTGGGACAGGGCTGATGGCTACACCTTC. V gene TRBV6-1 combines with J gene TRBJ1-2, with TRBD1 matching over 9 bases. The ends lost 3 bases at V and 6 bases at J; junction bases unmatched: 5. CDR1 is MNHNS and CDR2 is SASEGT in the germline V gene. This CDR3 comprises 14 residues.

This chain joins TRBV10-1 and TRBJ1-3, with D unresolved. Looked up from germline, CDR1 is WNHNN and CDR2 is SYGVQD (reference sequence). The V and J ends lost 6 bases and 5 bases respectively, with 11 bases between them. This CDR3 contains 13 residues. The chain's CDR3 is CASSQDLRNTIYF. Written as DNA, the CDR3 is TGCGCCAGCAGCCAGGACCTAAGAAACACCATATATTTT.

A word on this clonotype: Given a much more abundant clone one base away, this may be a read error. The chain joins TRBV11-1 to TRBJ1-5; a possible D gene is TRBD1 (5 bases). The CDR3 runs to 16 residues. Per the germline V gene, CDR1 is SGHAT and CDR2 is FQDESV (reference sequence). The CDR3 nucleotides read TGTGTCAGCAGCGGGGGGACGAGGAAACCCAATCAGCCCCAGCATTTT. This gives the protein CVSSGGTRKPNQPQHF. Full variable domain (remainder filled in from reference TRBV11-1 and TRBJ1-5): EAEVAQSPRYKITEKSQAVAFWCDPISGHATLYWYRQILGQGPELLVQFQDESVVDDSQLPKDRFSAERLKGVDSTLKIQPAELGDSAMYLCVSSGGTRKPNQPQHFGDGTRLSIL.

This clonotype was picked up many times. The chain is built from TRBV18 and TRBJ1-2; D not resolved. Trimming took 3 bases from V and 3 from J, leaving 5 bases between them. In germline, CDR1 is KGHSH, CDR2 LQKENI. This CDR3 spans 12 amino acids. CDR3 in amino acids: CASSPDDYGYTF. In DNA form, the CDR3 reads TGTGCCAGCTCACCGGATGACTATGGCTACACCTTC.